This is a list of T cell receptor beta chains from one sample in a study of CD8+ T cells in alopecia areata. The repertoire was sequenced with immunoSEQ multiplex PCR; TCRdb's copy has only in-frame clones and lacks some. The table records 110,000 or so clones, around 54% of them present only once. The sample here was CD4+ T cells sorted from blood, taken at week 24, from a patient treated with tofacitinib. The receptor set was obtained from a human donor with alopecia areata. CDR3s include the opening cysteine and the closing phenylalanine or tryptophan. Clone size is shown for a subset of rows, as once, few, many or a class of expanded clone.

few	TRBV30	TRBJ2-2	CAWDLGLAGTGELFF
.	TRBV2	TRBJ2-2	CASSERDTVTGELFF
.	TRBV7-9	TRBJ2-5	CASSFGSQETQYF
.	TRBV29-1	TRBJ1-4	CSAGDRSEKLFF
.	TRBV5-6	TRBJ2-1	CASSLPPGLAGGQFF
.	TRBV27	TRBJ1-1	CASSLSDALNTEAFF
once	TRBV29-1	TRBJ1-1	CSVRPRVTPEAFF
.	TRBV4-2	TRBJ2-3	CASSQGTGPGTDTQYF
.	TRBV30	TRBJ1-1	CAWSVSVNTEAFF
once	TRBV19	TRBJ1-5	CASSTLGQGNQPQHF
.	TRBV2	TRBJ2-7	CATRPDGSYEQYF
.	TRBV30	TRBJ1-2	CAWRRTGTNYGYTF